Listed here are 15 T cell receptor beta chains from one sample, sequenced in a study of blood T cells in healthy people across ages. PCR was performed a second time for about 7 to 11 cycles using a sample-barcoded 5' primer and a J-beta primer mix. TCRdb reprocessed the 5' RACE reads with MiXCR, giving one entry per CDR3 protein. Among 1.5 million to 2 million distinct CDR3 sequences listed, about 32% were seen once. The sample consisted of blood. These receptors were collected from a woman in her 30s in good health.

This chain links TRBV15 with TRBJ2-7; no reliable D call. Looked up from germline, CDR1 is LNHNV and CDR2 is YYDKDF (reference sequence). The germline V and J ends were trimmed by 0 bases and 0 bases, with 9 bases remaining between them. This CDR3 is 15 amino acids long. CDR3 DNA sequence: TGTGCCACCAGCAGAGATCTTGTCTCCTCCTACGAGCAGTACTTC. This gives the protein CATSRDLVSSYEQYF. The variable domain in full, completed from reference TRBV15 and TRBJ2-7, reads DAMVIQNPRYQVTQFGKPVTLSCSQTLNHNVMYWYQQKSSQAPKLLFHYYDKDFNNEADTPDNFQSRRPNTSFCFLDIRSPGLGDTAMYLCATSRDLVSSYEQYFGPGTRLTVT.

CDR3 sequence (DNA): TGTGCCAGCAGCTTAGCAGTGGGAAAGTGGGAGACCCAGTACTTC. Translation gives CASSLAVGKWETQYF. The J gene is TRBJ2-5, the V gene TRBV7-6; D uncertain. CDR1 is SGHVS, CDR2 FNYEAQ, per germline. The CDR3 runs 15 residues. V shed 0 bases and J shed 5 bases, with 13 bases lying between them.

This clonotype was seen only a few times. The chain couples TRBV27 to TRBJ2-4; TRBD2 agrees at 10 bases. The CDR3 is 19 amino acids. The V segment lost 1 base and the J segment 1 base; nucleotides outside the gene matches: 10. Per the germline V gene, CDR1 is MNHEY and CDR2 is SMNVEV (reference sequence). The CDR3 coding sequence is TGTGCCAGCAGTTTATATCCAGCGGGAGGGCCGGGGGCCAAAAACATTCAGTACTTC. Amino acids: CASSLYPAGGPGAKNIQYF.

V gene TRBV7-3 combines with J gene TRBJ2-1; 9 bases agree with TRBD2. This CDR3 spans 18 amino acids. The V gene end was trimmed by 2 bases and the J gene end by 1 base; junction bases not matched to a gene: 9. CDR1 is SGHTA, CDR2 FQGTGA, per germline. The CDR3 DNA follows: TGTGCCAGCAGCTTAGTGAATAGCGGGAGTGGTTCCTACAATGAGCAGTTCTTC. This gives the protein CASSLVNSGSGSYNEQFF.

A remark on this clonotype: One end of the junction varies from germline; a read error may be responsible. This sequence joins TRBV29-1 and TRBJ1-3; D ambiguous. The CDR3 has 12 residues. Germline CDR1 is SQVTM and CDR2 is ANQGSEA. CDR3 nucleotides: TGCGGCGTTGAAGATACCTTACACACCATATATTTT. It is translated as CGVEDTLHTIYF.

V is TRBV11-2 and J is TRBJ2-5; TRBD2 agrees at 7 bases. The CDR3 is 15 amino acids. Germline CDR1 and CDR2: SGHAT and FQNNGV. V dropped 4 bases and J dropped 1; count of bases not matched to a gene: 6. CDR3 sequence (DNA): TGTGCCAGCAGCTCCGGGACTAACTTCCAAGAGACCCAGTACTTC. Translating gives CASSSGTNFQETQYF.

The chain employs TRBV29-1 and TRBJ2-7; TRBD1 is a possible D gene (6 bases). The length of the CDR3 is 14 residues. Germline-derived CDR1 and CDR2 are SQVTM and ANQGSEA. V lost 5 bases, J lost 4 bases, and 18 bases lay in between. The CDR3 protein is CSVPLRDNQYEQYF. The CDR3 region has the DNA TGCAGCGTTCCCCTCCGGGACAACCAATACGAGCAGTACTTC.

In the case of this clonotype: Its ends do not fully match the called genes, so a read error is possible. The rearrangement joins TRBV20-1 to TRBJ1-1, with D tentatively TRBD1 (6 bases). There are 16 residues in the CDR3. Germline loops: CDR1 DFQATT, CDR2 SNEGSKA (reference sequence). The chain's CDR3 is CSARRGGRIRDTKAFF. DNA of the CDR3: TGCAGTGCTAGACGTGGCGGAAGGATTAGGGACACTAAAGCTTTCTTT.

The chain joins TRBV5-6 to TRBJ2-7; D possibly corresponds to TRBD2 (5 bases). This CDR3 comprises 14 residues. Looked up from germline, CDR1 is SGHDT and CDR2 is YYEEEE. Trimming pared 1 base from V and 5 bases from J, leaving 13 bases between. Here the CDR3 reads CASSLYGVANEQYF. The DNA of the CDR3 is TGTGCCAGCAGCTTGTACGGGGTCGCAAACGAGCAGTACTTC.

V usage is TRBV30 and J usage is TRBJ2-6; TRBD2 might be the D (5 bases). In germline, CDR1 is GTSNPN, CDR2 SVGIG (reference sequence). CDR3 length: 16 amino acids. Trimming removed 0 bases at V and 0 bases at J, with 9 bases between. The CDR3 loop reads CAWSVRGTSGANVLTF. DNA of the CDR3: TGTGCCTGGAGTGTACGGGGTACCTCTGGGGCCAACGTCCTGACTTTC.

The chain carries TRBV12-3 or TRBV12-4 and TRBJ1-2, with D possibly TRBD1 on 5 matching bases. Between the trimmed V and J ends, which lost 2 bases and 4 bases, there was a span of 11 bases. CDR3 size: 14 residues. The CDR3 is CASSLTGTVYGYTF. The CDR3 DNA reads TGTGCCAGCAGTTTAACGGGGACCGTCTATGGCTACACCTTC.

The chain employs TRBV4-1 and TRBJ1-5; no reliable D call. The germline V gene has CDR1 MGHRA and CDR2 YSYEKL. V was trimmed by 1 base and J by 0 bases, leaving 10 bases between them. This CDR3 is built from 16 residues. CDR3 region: CASSQASAGSNQPQHF. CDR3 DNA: TGCGCCAGCAGCCAAGCTTCGGCGGGTAGCAATCAGCCCCAGCATTTT.

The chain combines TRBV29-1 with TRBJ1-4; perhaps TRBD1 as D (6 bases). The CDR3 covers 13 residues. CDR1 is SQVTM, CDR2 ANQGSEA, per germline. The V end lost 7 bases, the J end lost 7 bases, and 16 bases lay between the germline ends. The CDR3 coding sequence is TGCAGCGCGGAACAGGGCTTGGGTGAAAAACTGTTTTTT. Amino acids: CSAEQGLGEKLFF.

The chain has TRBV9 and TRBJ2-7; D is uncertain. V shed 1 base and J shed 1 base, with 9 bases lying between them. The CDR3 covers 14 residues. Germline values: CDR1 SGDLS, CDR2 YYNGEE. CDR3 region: CASSVNSRSYEQYF. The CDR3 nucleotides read TGTGCCAGCAGCGTAAACAGTCGGTCCTACGAGCAGTACTTC.

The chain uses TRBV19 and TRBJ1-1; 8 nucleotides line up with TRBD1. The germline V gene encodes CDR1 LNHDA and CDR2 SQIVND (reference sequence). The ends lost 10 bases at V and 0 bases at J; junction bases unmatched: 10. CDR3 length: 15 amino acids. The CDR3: CATISGGRLNTEAFF. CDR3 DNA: TGTGCCACCATCTCAGGGGGCAGGTTGAACACTGAAGCTTTCTTT.